The clone carrying this T cell receptor beta chain appeared once. The antigen is not known. CDR1 is KGHDR and CDR2 is SFDVKD in the germline V gene. The CDR3 runs 15 residues. The V gene lost 6 bases and the J gene lost 0 bases, with 11 bases spanning the gap. This record belongs to a study of T cell repertoires in cytomegalovirus infection. Study-level information: It was the public TCR beta signatures that indicated both CMV infection and matching HLA type. Study observations and caveats: CMV-specific TCR beta clonotypes restricted by HLA-C were the ones dominating the ex vivo response.

TCRdb reprocessed the reads with MiXCR, giving one entry per CDR3 protein. The repertoire holds roughly 500,000 distinct CDR3 sequences, with around 10% as singletons. The source is a human donor in good health (CMV status not recorded). Some clones in this sample may be carry-over from other donors' samples. This chain connects TRBV24-1 to TRBJ1-3; no clear D gene. The specimen was PBMCs. CDR3 region: CATSSSLDSGNTIYF. The CDR3 coding sequence is TGTGCCACCAGTAGCTCCTTAGACTCTGGAAACACCATATATTTT.